This TCR beta chain is from a study of human T cells and chemical hapten exposure. Time point reported: patch test 1, 2 weeks after DPC sensitization. Treatment here: therapeutic diphenylcyclopropenone sensitization with weekly scalp DPC. The V gene's germline CDR1 is LNHNV and CDR2 YYDKDF (reference sequence). CDR3 size: 14 residues. With V trimmed by 5 bases and J by 4 bases, 5 bases remained unmatched. TCRdb passed the RACE reads through MiXCR, listing each CDR3 protein once. The sample consists of 75,000 to 90,000 distinct CDR3 sequences, about 6.8% of them appearing once. Ten or more counts support this clonotype.

The sample consisted of whole blood, taken in connection with sensitization to the hapten diphenylcyclopropenone (DPC). This clonotype was obtained from a woman aged 30 to 39 with alopecia areata. Some clones in this sample may be carry-over from other donors' samples. This chain joins TRBV15 and TRBJ1-1, with 9 positions matching TRBD1. The CDR3, as DNA: TGTGCCACCAGCCAGGACAGGGGTTCCACTGAAGCTTTCTTT. Residues: CATSQDRGSTEAFF. The complete variable domain, with remaining parts taken from reference TRBV15 and TRBJ1-1, reads DAMVIQNPRYQVTQFGKPVTLSCSQTLNHNVMYWYQQKSSQAPKLLFHYYDKDFNNEADTPDNFQSRRPNTSFCFLDIRSPGLGDTAMYLCATSQDRGSTEAFFGQGTRLTVV.